Detailed here is one T cell receptor (beta chain). The antigen is unknown. The data were obtained in a study of T cell responses to AZD1222 COVID-19 vaccine. Study observations and caveats: Along spike, vaccine-associated CD4 TCRs were found throughout, with dominance at 160-218 and 743-854.

The CDR3 length is 14 residues. The germline V gene has CDR1 SGHNT and CDR2 YENEEA. V was clipped by 5 bases and J by 0 bases, with 11 bases between them. Clones were read by immunoSEQ multiplex PCR, and TCRdb kept only the in-frame ones, dropping some. This table holds some 110,000 clones, approximately 90% found once. The rearrangement joins TRBV11-3 to TRBJ2-7; D remains ambiguous. The TCR comes from an adult who received the AZD1222 COVID-19 vaccine. Sequencing used peripheral blood, obtained 28 days after the second AZD1222 dose. This CDR3 is CASSPRGISYEQYF. For the CDR3, the DNA is TGTGCCAGCAGCCCAAGAGGAATCTCCTACGAGCAGTACTTC.